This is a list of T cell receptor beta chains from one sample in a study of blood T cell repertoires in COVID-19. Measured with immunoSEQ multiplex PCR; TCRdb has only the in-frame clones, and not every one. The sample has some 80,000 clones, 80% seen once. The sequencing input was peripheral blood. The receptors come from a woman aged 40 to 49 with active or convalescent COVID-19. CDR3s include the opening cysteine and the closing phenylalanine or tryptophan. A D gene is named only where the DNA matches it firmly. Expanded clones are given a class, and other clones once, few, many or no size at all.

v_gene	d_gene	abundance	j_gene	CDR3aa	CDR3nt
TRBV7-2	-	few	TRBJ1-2	CASTSSYGYTF	TGTGCCAGCACCAGTTCCTATGGCTACACCTTC
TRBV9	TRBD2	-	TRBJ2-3	CASSPWGSGGVSDTQYF	TGTGCCAGCAGCCCCTGGGGGAGCGGGGGGGTCTCAGATACGCAGTATTTT
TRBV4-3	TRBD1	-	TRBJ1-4	CASSQEPQGVVNEKLFF	TGCGCCAGCAGCCAAGAACCACAGGGGGTGGTGAATGAAAAACTGTTTTTT
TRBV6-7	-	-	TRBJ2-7	CASSYPSPRRRVYEQYF	TGTGCCAGCAGTTACCCCTCCCCTAGGAGGAGGGTCTACGAGCAGTACTTC
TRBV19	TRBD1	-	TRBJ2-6	CASTTTGAFGSGANVLTF	TGTGCCAGTACCACGACAGGGGCATTTGGCTCTGGGGCCAACGTCCTGACTTTC
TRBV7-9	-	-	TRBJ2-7	CASSLDGALRMYEQYF	TGTGCCAGCAGCTTAGATGGGGCCTTGAGGATGTACGAGCAGTACTTC
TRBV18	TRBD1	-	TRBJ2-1	CASSPGTGGSEQFF	TGTGCCAGCTCACCCGGGACAGGGGGCAGTGAGCAGTTCTTC
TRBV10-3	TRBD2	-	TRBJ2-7	CAISEGLAGEYEQYF	TGTGCCATCAGTGAGGGACTAGCGGGAGAGTACGAGCAGTACTTC
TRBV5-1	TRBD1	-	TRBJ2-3	CASSFGTAFTDTQYF	TGCGCCAGCAGCTTCGGGACAGCGTTCACAGATACGCAGTATTTT
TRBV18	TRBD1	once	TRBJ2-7	CASSTGTGKKTYEQYF	TGTGCCAGCTCAACCGGGACAGGGAAGAAAACCTACGAGCAGTACTTC
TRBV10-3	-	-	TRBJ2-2	CAISVQEVLNTGELFF	TGTGCCATCAGTGTGCAGGAGGTCCTGAACACCGGGGAGCTGTTTTTT
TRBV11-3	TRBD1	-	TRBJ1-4	CARRDRGRKLFF	TGTGCCAGGCGGGACAGGGGACGAAAACTGTTTTTT